A selection of T cell receptor beta chains follows, all from one sample in a study of spatial heterogeneity in lung cancer. TCRdb re-analysed the 5' RACE reads in MiXCR, keeping a single row per CDR3 protein. This sample has about 75,000 distinct CDR3 sequences, with more than 10% found just once. Here the sequenced sample was PBMCs, taken at surgery. The origin of the receptors is a male donor with early-stage non-small cell lung cancer. CDR3s include the opening cysteine and the closing phenylalanine or tryptophan. A D gene is named only where the DNA matches it firmly. Part of the rows lack a size; the others show once, few, many or a class for expanded clones.

TRBD2,TRBJ2-3,TRBV12-3/TRBV12-4,many,CASSALAGARADTQYF,TGTGCCAGCAGTGCCCTAGCGGGAGCCCGGGCAGATACGCAGTATTTT
.,TRBJ2-7,TRBV19,many,CASSMATGTLYEQYF,TGTGCCAGTAGTATGGCGACAGGGACTCTCTACGAGCAGTACTTC
.,TRBJ1-1,TRBV14,medium-sized,CASSHRGTEAFF,TGTGCCAGCAGCCATAGGGGCACTGAAGCTTTCTTT
TRBD1,TRBJ1-2,TRBV20-1,many,CSASDREGYTF,TGCAGTGCTTCGGACAGGGAGGGCTACACCTTC
TRBD1,TRBJ1-5,TRBV7-2,few,CASSARGPGQPQHF,TGTGCCAGCAGCGCGAGGGGGCCGGGTCAGCCCCAGCATTTT
.,TRBJ2-1,TRBV20-1,many,CSARAPTSFSSYNEQFF,TGCAGTGCTAGAGCACCTACGTCATTCAGCTCCTACAATGAGCAGTTCTTC
.,TRBJ2-7,TRBV3-2,many,CASSQAPRGRYEQYF,TGTGCCAGCAGCCAAGCCCCCAGGGGGCGATACGAGCAGTACTTC
TRBD2,TRBJ2-1,TRBV27,few,CASSPISAGVNEQFF,TGTGCCAGCAGTCCGATCTCAGCGGGAGTCAATGAGCAGTTCTTC
TRBD2,TRBJ2-1,TRBV7-2,.,CASRPTSGNMEQFF,TGTGCCAGCAGACCAACTAGCGGGAATATGGAGCAGTTCTTC
.,TRBJ1-1,TRBV5-6,few,CASSLPDRRGTEAFF,TGTGCCAGCAGCCTCCCGGACCGTCGGGGCACTGAAGCTTTCTTT
.,TRBJ2-7,TRBV4-1,many,CASSQGERFSYEQYF,TGCGCCAGCAGCCAGGGGGAGCGTTTCTCCTACGAGCAGTACTTC
TRBD1,TRBJ2-7,TRBV19,many,CASSDRASGYEQYF,TGTGCCAGTAGCGACAGGGCGTCGGGCTACGAGCAGTACTTC
.,TRBJ1-2,TRBV14,.,CASSQGHDRNYGYTF,TGTGCCAGCAGCCAAGGCCACGACAGGAACTATGGCTACACCTTC
.,TRBJ1-3,TRBV5-1,many,CASSLERGSHTIYF,TGCGCCAGCAGCTTGGAGCGCGGGAGCCACACCATATATTTT
TRBD2,TRBJ2-5,TRBV5-6,.,CASSLTSLGETQYF,TGTGCCAGCAGCCTGACTAGCCTCGGAGAGACCCAGTACTTC
.,TRBJ1-3,TRBV29-1,many,CSVEDRSSGNTIYF,TGCAGCGTTGAAGACAGGAGCTCTGGAAACACCATATATTTT
TRBD1,TRBJ2-6,TRBV14,.,CASSLTGAPGANVLTF,TGTGCCAGCAGCCTGACAGGGGCCCCTGGGGCCAACGTCCTGACTTTC
.,TRBJ2-5,TRBV30,few,CAWSLQAQETQYF,TGTGCCTGGAGTCTACAGGCTCAAGAGACCCAGTACTTC
.,TRBJ2-1,TRBV29-1,medium-sized,CSVEDLTPLNEQFF,TGCAGCGTTGAAGACCTGACCCCTCTAAATGAGCAGTTCTTC
.,TRBJ2-5,TRBV28,.,CASSLVGQTQETQYF,TGTGCCAGCAGTTTGGTCGGACAGACCCAAGAGACCCAGTACTTC
.,TRBJ2-1,TRBV29-1,many,CSVTGLAIYNEQFF,TGCAGCGTGACAGGGCTAGCGATCTACAATGAGCAGTTCTTC
.,TRBJ1-1,TRBV6-5,many,CASSRGSNTEAFF,TGTGCCAGCAGCCGGGGATCCAACACTGAAGCTTTCTTT
TRBD1,TRBJ2-1,TRBV7-9,.,CASSLRPGQGEIEQFF,TGTGCCAGCAGCCTCAGACCTGGACAGGGCGAAATTGAGCAGTTCTTC
.,TRBJ2-1,TRBV10-3,few,CAISESIGGSSYNEQFF,TGTGCCATCAGTGAGTCGATCGGGGGAAGCTCCTACAATGAGCAGTTCTTC
.,TRBJ1-6,TRBV20-1,many,CSAPQEVDSPLHF,TGCAGTGCCCCACAGGAGGTTGATTCACCCCTCCACTTT
TRBD1,TRBJ2-5,TRBV7-9,.,CASSAGAGGQETQYF,TGTGCCAGCAGCGCCGGGGCAGGGGGCCAAGAGACCCAGTACTTC
TRBD1,TRBJ2-5,TRBV9,few,CASSGQGQLVETQYF,TGTGCCAGCAGCGGACAGGGGCAACTGGTGGAGACCCAGTACTTC
.,TRBJ1-5,TRBV7-9,many,CASSPEGGQPQHF,TGTGCCAGCAGTCCAGAGGGGGGTCAGCCCCAGCATTTT
TRBD2,TRBJ2-1,TRBV19,many,CASSISVLAGGNEQFF,TGTGCCAGTAGTATATCTGTACTAGCGGGAGGCAATGAGCAGTTCTTC
.,TRBJ2-6,TRBV27,few,CASSLSTGANVLTF,TGTGCCAGCAGTTTATCGACTGGGGCCAACGTCCTGACTTTC